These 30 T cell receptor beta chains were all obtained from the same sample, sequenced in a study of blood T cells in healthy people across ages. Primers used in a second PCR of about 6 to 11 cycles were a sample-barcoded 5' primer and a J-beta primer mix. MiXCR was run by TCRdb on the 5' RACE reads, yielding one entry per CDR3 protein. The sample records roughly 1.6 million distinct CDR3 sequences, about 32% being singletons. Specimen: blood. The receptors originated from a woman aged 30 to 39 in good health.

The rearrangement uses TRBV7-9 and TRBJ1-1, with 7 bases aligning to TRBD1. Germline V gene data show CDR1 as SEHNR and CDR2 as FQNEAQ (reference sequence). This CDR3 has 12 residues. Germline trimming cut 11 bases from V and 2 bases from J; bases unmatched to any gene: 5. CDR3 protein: CAGGQVNTEAFF. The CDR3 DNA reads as TGTGCCGGAGGACAGGTAAACACTGAAGCTTTCTTT.

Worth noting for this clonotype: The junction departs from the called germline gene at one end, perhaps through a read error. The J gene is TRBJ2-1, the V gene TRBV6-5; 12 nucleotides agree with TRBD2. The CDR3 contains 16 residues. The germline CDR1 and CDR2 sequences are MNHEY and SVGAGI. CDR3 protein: CASSPRLAGVGNGQFF. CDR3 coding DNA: TGTGCCAGCAGTCCCCGACTAGCGGGAGTGGGCAATGGGCAGTTCTTC.

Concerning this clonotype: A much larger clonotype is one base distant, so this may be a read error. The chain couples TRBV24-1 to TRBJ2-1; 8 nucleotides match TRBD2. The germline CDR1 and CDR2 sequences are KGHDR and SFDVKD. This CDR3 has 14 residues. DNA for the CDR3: TGTGCCGCCAGTGACACGGGACTAGGCGTTGAGCAGTTCTTC. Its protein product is CAASDTGLGVEQFF.

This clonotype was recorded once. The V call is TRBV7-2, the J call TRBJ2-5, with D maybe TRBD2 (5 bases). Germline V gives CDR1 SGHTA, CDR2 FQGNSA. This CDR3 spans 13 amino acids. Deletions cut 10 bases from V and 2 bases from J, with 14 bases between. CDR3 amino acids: CANTRTVQETQYF. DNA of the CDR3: TGTGCCAACACCAGGACTGTGCAAGAGACCCAGTACTTC.

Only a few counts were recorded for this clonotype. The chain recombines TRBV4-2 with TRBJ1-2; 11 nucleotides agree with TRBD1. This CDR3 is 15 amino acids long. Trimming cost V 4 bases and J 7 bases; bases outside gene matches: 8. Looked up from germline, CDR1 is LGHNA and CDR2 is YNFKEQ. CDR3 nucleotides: TGTGCCAGCAGCCTTTCTGGACAGGGGGCGCGTGGCTACACCTTC. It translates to CASSLSGQGARGYTF.

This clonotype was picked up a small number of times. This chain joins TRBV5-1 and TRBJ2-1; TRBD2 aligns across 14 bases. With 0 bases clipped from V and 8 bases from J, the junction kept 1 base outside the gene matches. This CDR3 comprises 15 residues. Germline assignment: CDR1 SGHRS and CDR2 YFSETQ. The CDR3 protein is CASSLVTSGRDEQFF. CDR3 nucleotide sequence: TGCGCCAGCAGCTTGGTGACTAGCGGGAGGGATGAGCAGTTCTTC.

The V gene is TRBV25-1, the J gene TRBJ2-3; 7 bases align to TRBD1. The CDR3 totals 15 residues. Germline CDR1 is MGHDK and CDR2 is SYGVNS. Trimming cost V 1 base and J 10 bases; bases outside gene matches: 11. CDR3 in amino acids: CASSEFRGSTEAQYF. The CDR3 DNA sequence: TGTGCCAGCAGTGAATTCAGGGGGAGTACAGAGGCGCAGTATTTT.

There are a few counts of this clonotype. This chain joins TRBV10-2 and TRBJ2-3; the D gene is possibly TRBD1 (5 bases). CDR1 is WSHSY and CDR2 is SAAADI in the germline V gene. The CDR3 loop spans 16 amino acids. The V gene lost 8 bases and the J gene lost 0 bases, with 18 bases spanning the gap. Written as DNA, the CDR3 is TGCGCCAGCGCACGAACCAGGGTTATTAGCACAGATACGCAGTATTTT. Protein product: CASARTRVISTDTQYF.

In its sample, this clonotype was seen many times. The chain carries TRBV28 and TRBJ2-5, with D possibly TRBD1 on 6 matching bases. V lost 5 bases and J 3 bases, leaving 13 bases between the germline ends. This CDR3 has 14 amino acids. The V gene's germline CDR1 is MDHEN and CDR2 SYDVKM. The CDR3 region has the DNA TGTGCCAGCAGTCCACTTCGGACAGAAGAGACCCAGTACTTC. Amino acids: CASSPLRTEETQYF.

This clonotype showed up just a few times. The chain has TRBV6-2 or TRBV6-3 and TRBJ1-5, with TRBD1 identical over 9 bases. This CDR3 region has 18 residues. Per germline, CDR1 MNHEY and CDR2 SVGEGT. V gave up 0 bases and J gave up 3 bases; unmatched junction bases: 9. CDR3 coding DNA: TGTGCCAGCAGTTACTCGGTTTACAGGGGGCGGGTCAATCAGCCCCAGCATTTT. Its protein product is CASSYSVYRGRVNQPQHF.

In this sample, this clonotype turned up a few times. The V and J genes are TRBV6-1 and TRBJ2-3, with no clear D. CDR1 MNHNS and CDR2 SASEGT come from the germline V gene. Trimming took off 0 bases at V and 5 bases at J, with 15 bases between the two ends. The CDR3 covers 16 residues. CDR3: CASSEAVSLWGDTQYF. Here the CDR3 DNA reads TGTGCCAGCAGTGAAGCGGTCTCCCTGTGGGGAGATACGCAGTATTTT.

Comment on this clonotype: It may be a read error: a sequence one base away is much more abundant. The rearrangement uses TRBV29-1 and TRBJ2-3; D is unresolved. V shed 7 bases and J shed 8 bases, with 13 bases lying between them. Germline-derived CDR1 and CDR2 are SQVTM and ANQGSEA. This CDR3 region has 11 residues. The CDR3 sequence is CSADISVTQYF. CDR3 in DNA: TGCAGCGCTGACATATCGGTTACGCAGTATTTT.

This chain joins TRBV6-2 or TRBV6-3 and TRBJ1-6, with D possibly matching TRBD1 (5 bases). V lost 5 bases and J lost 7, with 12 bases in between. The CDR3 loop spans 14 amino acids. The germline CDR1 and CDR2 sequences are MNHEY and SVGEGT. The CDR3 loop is CASSPAGSNSPLHF. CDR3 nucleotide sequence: TGTGCCAGCAGTCCGGCAGGGAGCAATTCACCCCTCCACTTT.

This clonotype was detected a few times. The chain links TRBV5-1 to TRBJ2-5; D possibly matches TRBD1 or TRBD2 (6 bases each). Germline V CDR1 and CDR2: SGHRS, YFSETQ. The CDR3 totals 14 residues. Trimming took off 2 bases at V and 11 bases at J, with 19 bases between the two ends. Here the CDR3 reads CASSFERRGREQYF. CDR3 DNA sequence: TGCGCCAGCAGCTTTGAGCGACGGGGGCGAGAGCAGTACTTC.

CDR3 in DNA: TGTGCCAGCAGGAACCGGGAGATGGACAATCAGCCCCAGCATTTT. Encoded protein: CASRNREMDNQPQHF. V and J are TRBV6-1 and TRBJ1-5, with unresolved D. Trimming took off 6 bases at V and 3 bases at J, with 15 bases between the two ends. This CDR3 comprises 15 residues. Germline V lookup: CDR1 MNHNS, CDR2 SASEGT.

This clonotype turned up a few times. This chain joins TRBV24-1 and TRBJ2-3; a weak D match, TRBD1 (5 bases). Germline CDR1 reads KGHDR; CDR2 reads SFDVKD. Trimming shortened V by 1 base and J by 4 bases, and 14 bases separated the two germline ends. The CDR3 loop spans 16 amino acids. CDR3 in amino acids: CATSDFAREAADTQYF. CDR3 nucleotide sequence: TGTGCCACCAGTGATTTTGCCAGGGAAGCCGCAGATACGCAGTATTTT.

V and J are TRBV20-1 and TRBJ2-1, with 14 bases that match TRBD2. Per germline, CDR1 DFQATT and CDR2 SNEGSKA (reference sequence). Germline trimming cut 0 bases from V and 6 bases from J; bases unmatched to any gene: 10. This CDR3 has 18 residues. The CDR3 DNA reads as TGCAGTGCTAGAGACCCCACGGGACTAGCGGGAGTTTTCAATGAGCAGTTCTTC. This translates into CSARDPTGLAGVFNEQFF.

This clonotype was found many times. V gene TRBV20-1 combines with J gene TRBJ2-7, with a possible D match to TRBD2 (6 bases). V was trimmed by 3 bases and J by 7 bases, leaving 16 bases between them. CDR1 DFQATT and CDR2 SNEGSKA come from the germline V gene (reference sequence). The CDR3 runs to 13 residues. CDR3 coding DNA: TGCAGTGCTAGTGTTACGGGGACTCGTGAGCAGTACTTC. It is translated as CSASVTGTREQYF.

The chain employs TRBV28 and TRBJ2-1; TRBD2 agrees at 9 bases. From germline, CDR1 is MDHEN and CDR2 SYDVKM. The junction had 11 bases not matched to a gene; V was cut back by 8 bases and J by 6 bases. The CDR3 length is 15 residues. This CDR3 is CASAQPTSGLNEQFF. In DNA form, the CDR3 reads TGTGCCAGCGCCCAACCTACTAGCGGGCTCAATGAGCAGTTCTTC.

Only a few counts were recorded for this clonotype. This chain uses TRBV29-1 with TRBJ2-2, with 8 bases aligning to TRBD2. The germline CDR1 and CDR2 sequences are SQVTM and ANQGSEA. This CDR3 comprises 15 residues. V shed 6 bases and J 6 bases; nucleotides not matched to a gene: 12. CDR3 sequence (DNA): TGCAGCGTCCAACCCGGGCTAGCGGGTTCCGGGGAGCTGTTTTTT. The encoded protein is CSVQPGLAGSGELFF.

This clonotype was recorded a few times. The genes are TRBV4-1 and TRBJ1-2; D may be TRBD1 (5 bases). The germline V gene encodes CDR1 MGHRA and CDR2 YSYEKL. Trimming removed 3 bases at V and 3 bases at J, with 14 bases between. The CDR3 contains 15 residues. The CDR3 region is CASSQGQGFDYGYTF. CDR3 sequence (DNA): TGCGCCAGCAGCCAGGGCCAGGGATTCGACTATGGCTACACCTTC.

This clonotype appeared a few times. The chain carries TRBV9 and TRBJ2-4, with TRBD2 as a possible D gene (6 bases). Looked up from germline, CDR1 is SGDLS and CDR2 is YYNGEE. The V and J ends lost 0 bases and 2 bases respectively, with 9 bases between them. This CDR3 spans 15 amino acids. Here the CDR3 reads CASSVEEGPKNIQYF. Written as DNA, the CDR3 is TGTGCCAGCAGCGTAGAGGAGGGCCCCAAAAACATTCAGTACTTC.

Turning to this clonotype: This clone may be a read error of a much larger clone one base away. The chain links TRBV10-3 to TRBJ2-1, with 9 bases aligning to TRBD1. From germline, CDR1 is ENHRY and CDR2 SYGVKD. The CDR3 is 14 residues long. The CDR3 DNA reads TGTGCCATCGGTGAGGGACAGGGACAACTAAAGCAGTTCTTC. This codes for CAIGEGQGQLKQFF.

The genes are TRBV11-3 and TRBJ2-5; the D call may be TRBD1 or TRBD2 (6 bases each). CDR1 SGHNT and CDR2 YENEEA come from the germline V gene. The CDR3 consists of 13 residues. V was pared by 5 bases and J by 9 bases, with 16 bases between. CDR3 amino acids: CASSPGGSEAQYF. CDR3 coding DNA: TGTGCCAGCAGCCCCGGGGGCTCCGAGGCCCAGTACTTC.

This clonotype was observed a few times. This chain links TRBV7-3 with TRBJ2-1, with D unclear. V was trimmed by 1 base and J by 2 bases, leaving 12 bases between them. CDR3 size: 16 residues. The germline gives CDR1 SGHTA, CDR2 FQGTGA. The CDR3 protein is CASSLRFAETYNEQFF. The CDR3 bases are TGTGCCAGCAGCTTAAGGTTTGCCGAGACCTACAATGAGCAGTTCTTC. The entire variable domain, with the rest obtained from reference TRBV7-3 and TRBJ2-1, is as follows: GAGVSQTPSNKVTEKGKYVELRCDPISGHTALYWYRQSLGQGPEFLIYFQGTGAADDSGLPNDRFFAVRPEGSVSTLKIQRTERGDSAVYLCASSLRFAETYNEQFFGPGTRLTVL.

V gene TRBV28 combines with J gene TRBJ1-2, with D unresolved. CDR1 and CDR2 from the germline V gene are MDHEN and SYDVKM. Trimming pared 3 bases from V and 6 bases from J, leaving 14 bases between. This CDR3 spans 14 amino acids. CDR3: CASSFSPTLNGYTF. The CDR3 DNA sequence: TGTGCCAGCAGTTTTTCCCCAACCTTAAATGGCTACACCTTC.

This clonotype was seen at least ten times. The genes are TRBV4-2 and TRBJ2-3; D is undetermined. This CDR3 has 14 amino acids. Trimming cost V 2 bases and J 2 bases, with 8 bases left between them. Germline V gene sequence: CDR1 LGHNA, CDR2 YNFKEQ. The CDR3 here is CASSQRRDTDTQYF. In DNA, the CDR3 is TGTGCCAGCAGCCAAAGGAGAGACACAGATACGCAGTATTTT.

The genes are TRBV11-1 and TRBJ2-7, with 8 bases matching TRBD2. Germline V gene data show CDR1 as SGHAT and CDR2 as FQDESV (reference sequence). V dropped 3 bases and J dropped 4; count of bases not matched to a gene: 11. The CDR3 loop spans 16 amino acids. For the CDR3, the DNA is TGTGCCAGCAGCTTCGGGGGGGACATGGAATATTACGAGCAGTACTTC. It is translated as CASSFGGDMEYYEQYF.

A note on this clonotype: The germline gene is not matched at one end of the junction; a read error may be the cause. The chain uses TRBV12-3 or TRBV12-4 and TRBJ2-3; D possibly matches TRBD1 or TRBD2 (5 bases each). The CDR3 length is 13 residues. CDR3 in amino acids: CAGSKSGGNTQYF. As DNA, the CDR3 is TGTGCCGGCAGCAAGAGTGGGGGTAATACGCAGTATTTT.

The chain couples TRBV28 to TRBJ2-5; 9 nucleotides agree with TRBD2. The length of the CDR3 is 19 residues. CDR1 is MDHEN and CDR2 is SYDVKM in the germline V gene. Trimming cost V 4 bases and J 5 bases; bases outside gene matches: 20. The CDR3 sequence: CASSSPWTSARGVGETQYF. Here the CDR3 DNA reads TGTGCCAGCAGTTCCCCCTGGACTAGCGCAAGAGGAGTTGGTGAGACCCAGTACTTC.